This T cell receptor (beta chain) was sequenced for a study of T-cell memory formation after mild COVID-19. The CDR3 spans 16 residues. The germline gives CDR1 LNHNV, CDR2 YYDKDF (reference sequence). The junction had 10 bases not matched to a gene; V was cut back by 7 bases and J by 2 bases. From the 5' RACE reads, TCRdb called clonotypes with MiXCR, one entry per CDR3 protein. The sample gives 200,000 to 250,000 distinct CDR3 sequences, around 9.5% of which show up once; roughly 3.5% is in the top ten. In this sample, this clonotype turned up a few times. The chain links TRBV15 to TRBJ2-1, with 8 nucleotides matching TRBD2. Sequenced sample: PBMCs or a T cell subset sorted from them (not recorded which). The sequence was obtained from a man aged 18 to 30 who had mild COVID-19 (a few samples of this study predate the infection). Cell type and time point are not known. The CDR3 DNA is TGTGCCACCAAGGAGCGAGCGGGGGACACCTACAATGAGCAGTTCTTC. It translates to CATKERAGDTYNEQFF.